This T cell receptor (beta chain) is drawn from a study of preoperative IRX-2 immunotherapy in early breast cancer. Trimming cost V 4 bases and J 0 bases; bases outside gene matches: 16. The V gene's germline CDR1 is LNHDA and CDR2 SQIVND (reference sequence). The CDR3 consists of 20 residues. This clone was seen a single time. Using immunoSEQ multiplex PCR, the repertoire was profiled, and TCRdb retains in-frame clones only, with some absent. The table has roughly 25,000 clones, about 77% seen once. The treatment was: preoperative locoregional IRX-2 cytokine immunotherapy. This phase Ib study tested locoregional IRX-2 cytokine immunotherapy given before surgery.

This receptor was identified in a human donor with breast cancer. The V and J genes are TRBV19 and TRBJ2-1; TRBD2 agrees at 9 bases. Specimen: lymph node tissue, collected before IRX-2 immunotherapy. CDR3 loop: CASSSRGRLAGLYSYNEQFF. CDR3 sequence (DNA): TGTGCCAGTAGTAGCCGGGGGAGGCTAGCGGGGTTGTACTCCTACAATGAGCAGTTCTTC.